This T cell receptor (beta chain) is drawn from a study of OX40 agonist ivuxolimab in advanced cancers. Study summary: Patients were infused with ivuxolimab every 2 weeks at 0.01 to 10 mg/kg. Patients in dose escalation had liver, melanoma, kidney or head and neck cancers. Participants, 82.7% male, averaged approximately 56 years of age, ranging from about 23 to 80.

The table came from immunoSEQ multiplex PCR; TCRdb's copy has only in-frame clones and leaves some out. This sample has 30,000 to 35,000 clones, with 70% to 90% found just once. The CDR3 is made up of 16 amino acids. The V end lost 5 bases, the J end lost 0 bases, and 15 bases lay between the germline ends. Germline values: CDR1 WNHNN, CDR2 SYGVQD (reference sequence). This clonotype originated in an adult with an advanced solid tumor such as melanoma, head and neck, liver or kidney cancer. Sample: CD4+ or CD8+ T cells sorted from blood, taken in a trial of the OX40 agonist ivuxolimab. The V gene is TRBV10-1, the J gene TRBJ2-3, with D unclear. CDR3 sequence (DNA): TGCGCCAGCAGTCCCCTGAGGAACCCTAGCACAGATACGCAGTATTTT. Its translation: CASSPLRNPSTDTQYF.